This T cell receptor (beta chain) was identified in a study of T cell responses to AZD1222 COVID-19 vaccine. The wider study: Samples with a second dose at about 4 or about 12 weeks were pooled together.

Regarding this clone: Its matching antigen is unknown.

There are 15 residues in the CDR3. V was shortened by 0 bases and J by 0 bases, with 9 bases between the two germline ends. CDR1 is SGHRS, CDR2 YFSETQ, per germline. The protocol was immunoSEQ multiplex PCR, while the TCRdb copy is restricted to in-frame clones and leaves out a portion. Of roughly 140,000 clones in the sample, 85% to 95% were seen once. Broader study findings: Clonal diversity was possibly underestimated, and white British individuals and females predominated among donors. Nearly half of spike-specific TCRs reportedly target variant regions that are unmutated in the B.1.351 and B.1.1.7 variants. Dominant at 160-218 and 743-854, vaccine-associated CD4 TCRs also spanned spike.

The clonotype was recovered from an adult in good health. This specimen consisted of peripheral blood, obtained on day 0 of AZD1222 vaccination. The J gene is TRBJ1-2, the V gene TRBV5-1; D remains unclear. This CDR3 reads CASSLDVGTNYGYTF. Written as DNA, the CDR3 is TGCGCCAGCAGCTTGGATGTTGGGACTAACTATGGCTACACCTTC.